This is a list of T cell receptor beta chains from one sample in a study of T cells in Graves' hyperthyroidism and ophthalmopathy. TCRdb called the multiplex PCR reads again in MiXCR, with one record for every CDR3 protein. The table has 400,000 to 500,000 distinct CDR3 sequences, approximately 15% seen once. The sample was blood. Receptors originate from a woman under 30 with Graves' hyperthyroidism. The CDR3 runs from the conserved cysteine through the conserved F or W. A D gene is named only where the DNA matches it firmly. Clone size is shown for a subset of rows, as once, few, many or a class of expanded clone.

>NA|TRBJ1-2|NA|TRBV27
TGTGCCGTTGGGGGGTATGGTCATGGCTACACCTTC
CAVGGYGHGYTF
>TRBD1|TRBJ1-2|few|TRBV20-1
TGCAGTGCTAGACCTGTAAACAGGGGCACTAACTATGGCTACACCTTC
CSARPVNRGTNYGYTF
>NA|TRBJ2-5|many|TRBV20-1
TGCAGTGCTAGAAAGACGGTGGGGGAAGAGACCCAGTACTTC
CSARKTVGEETQYF
>NA|TRBJ1-2|NA|TRBV19
TGTGCCAGTAGTCCACCCACAGGGTATGGCTACACCTTC
CASSPPTGYGYTF
>NA|TRBJ2-3|many|TRBV7-2
TGTGCCAGCAGCTTGGCGGGAATAAGCACAGATACGCAGTATTTT
CASSLAGISTDTQYF
>NA|TRBJ2-5|NA|TRBV5-6
TGTGCCAGCAGCTTGGAAGTGGGGACCCAGTACTTC
CASSLEVGTQYF
>NA|TRBJ2-1|few|TRBV5-5
TGTGCCAGCAGCTCAGGAGTGACAGGGCTGGGGGGTGAGCAGTTCTTC
CASSSGVTGLGGEQFF
>NA|TRBJ2-7|many|TRBV27
TGTGCCAGCAGTTTTGGGGAGGCAACCTACGAGCAGTACTTC
CASSFGEATYEQYF
>TRBD1|TRBJ1-2|many|TRBV5-1
TGCGCCAGCAGCGAGACGGGACAGTTAGCTAACTATGGCTACACCTTC
CASSETGQLANYGYTF
>TRBD2|TRBJ2-1|few|TRBV9
TGTGCCAGCAGCACTCGGACTAGCGGGAGATTAGGTGAGCAGTTCTTC
CASSTRTSGRLGEQFF
>NA|TRBJ1-3|few|TRBV7-2
TGTGCCAGCAGCTTAGATTCCGGACGCCTGCGTAACACCATATATTTT
CASSLDSGRLRNTIYF
>NA|TRBJ2-7|many|TRBV3-1
TGTGCCAGCAGCCGCAAAGCCGACGGCTCGAGCGAGCAGTACTTC
CASSRKADGSSEQYF
>NA|TRBJ2-1|many|TRBV12-3/TRBV12-4
TGTGCCAGCAGTTTAAGACTCTGGAATGAGCAGTTCTTC
CASSLRLWNEQFF
>NA|TRBJ2-1|many|TRBV11-2
TGTGCCAGCAGCTTAAACCCTTACAATGAGCAGTTCTTC
CASSLNPYNEQFF
>NA|TRBJ2-3|many|TRBV12-3/TRBV12-4
TGTGCCAGCAGTTTCGCGGGTAGAAGCACAGATACGCAGTATTTT
CASSFAGRSTDTQYF
>NA|TRBJ2-1|many|TRBV9
TGTGCCAGCAGCCCCCGGACTCCGACGGGTAACAATGAGCAGTTCTTC
CASSPRTPTGNNEQFF
>TRBD2|TRBJ2-3|many|TRBV20-1
TGCAGTGCTGCAGATAGCGGGAGAAGCACAGATACGCAGTATTTT
CSAADSGRSTDTQYF
>TRBD1|TRBJ1-2|few|TRBV10-3
TGTGCCATCAGTGGTATGACAGGGGGCGCAGAGGGCTACACCTTC
CAISGMTGGAEGYTF
>NA|TRBJ1-1|many|TRBV5-1
TGCGCCAGCAGCTTGAGTGTTCAGTTAAACACTGAAGCTTTCTTT
CASSLSVQLNTEAFF
>TRBD2|TRBJ2-4|once|TRBV9
TGTGCCAGCAGCGCGGGACTAGCGGGAGGTGGTGGAAAAAACATTCAGTACTTC
CASSAGLAGGGGKNIQYF
>TRBD1|TRBJ2-3|many|TRBV12-3/TRBV12-4
TGTGCCAGCAGCATTGGGGACAGGGATACAGATACGCAGTATTTT
CASSIGDRDTDTQYF
>NA|TRBJ1-1|few|TRBV7-9
TGTGCCAGCAGAAGCCTACAGGGAGAAGACACTGAAGCTTTCTTT
CASRSLQGEDTEAFF
>TRBD1|TRBJ2-7|many|TRBV29-1
TGCAGCGTTGAAGATCAGGGACAGGGGTTTCCCTACGAGCAGTACTTC
CSVEDQGQGFPYEQYF
>NA|TRBJ1-1|many|TRBV20-1
TGCAGTGCTAGAGAAGACGCGAACACTGAAGCTTTCTTT
CSAREDANTEAFF